The clone carrying this T cell receptor beta chain was seen many times. Its antigen remains unknown. The data were taken from a study of T cell repertoires in cytomegalovirus infection. Turning to the study itself: The public TCR beta signatures pointed to both CMV infection and matching HLA type. Study results and limitations: HLA-C-restricted CMV clonotypes gave the most frequent clonotype in two of eight donors. Carriage of CMV together with the relevant HLA was identifiable through cumulative public TCR beta family frequency.

Germline-derived CDR1 and CDR2 are SGHTA and FQGNSA. V lost 5 bases, J lost 7 bases, and 14 bases lay in between. This CDR3 has 14 amino acids. TCRdb re-called the reads through MiXCR, storing one row per CDR3 protein. The sample has over 200,000 distinct CDR3 sequences, about an eighth seen once. Sequenced sample: PBMCs. The chain combines TRBV7-2 with TRBJ2-2, with D tentatively TRBD2 (6 bases). The source of this sequence is a human donor in good health (CMV status not recorded). Some clones in this sample may be carry-over from other donors' samples. This chain's CDR3 is CASSPRREHGELFF. CDR3 sequence (DNA): TGTGCCAGCAGCCCGCGGAGGGAGCACGGGGAGCTGTTTTTT.